This TCR beta chain originates from a study of neurological immune-mediated disorders. Healthy control participants comprised blood bank volunteers in Maryland, USA. Each TCR transcript was tagged with a 10-nucleotide random UMI during 5'RACE. TCRdb re-analysed the 5' RACE reads in MiXCR, keeping a single row per CDR3 protein. The sample records 30,000 or so distinct CDR3 sequences, roughly 15% being singletons. This clonotype was observed many times. What it binds is not known. Study findings and constraints: None of the CDR3 amino acid sequences found in expanded clones was shared across subjects. This suggests that the TCR-beta repertoires were private in all groups.

Germline-derived CDR1 and CDR2 are DFQATT and SNEGSKA (reference sequence). CDR3 size: 16 residues. The V and J ends lost 5 bases and 0 bases respectively, with 17 bases between them. The sample consisted of PBMCs. The chain combines TRBV20-1 with TRBJ2-1, with D perhaps matching TRBD1 (6 bases). The receptor was isolated from a man between 65 and 85 years old in good health. The CDR3 nucleotides are TGCAGTGCTCTCGAACAGGGAAGGAGCTCCTACAATGAGCAGTTCTTC. The encoded protein is CSALEQGRSSYNEQFF.